This T cell receptor (beta chain) was documented in a study of blood T cell repertoires in COVID-19. Study as a whole: Some COVID-19 samples were acute and others convalescent; all came from the United States, Italy and Spain. PBMCs, B-cell-depleted T cells, or T cells were the source of the cDNA or gDNA that made up the material.

V was shortened by 4 bases and J by 5 bases, with 14 bases between the two germline ends. The CDR3 has 14 amino acids. Germline CDR1 and CDR2: ENHRY and SYGVKD. Study processing details: Using reference gene primer amplification, nucleated cell counts were estimated. Only in-frame clones appear in the TCRdb table, and some are missing; sequencing was by immunoSEQ multiplex PCR. V, J and clone size were drawn from that table, and D and trimming were deduced from the DNA. The sample records about 47,000 clones, about 90% being singletons. The origin of this receptor is a man between 65 and 79 years old with active COVID-19. This rearrangement joins TRBV10-3 to TRBJ1-2; D may be TRBD1 (5 bases). The source material was peripheral blood. The CDR3 loop is CAISAGDSTYGYTF. CDR3 nucleotides: TGTGCCATCAGTGCTGGTGACAGCACTTATGGCTACACCTTC.